A selection of T cell receptor beta chains follows, all from one sample in a study of blood T cell repertoires in COVID-19. Sequencing was performed with immunoSEQ multiplex PCR; in TCRdb, only in-frame clones are kept and a portion is missing. The sample carries roughly 110,000 clones, more than 80% recorded once. Sample: peripheral blood. The receptor set was obtained from a woman in her sixties with COVID-19, enrolled during active disease. The CDR3 runs from the conserved cysteine through the conserved F or W. Fields, in order: J gene, D gene, V gene, clone size, CDR3 protein, CDR3 DNA. D genes are given only for firm matches. The size entry is marked missing in some rows and otherwise reads once, few, many or a size class.

TRBJ1-2	NA	TRBV19	few	CASSIPSRRVGGYTF	TGTGCCAGTAGTATCCCTTCCCGTCGGGTTGGCGGCTACACCTTC
TRBJ1-2	NA	TRBV29-1	NA	CSVGGSANYGYTF	TGCAGCGTTGGAGGGAGTGCTAACTATGGCTACACCTTC
TRBJ1-1	NA	TRBV18	NA	CASSPQGMNTEAFF	TGTGCCAGCTCACCACAGGGGATGAACACTGAAGCTTTCTTT
TRBJ2-1	NA	TRBV20-1	NA	CSASNPGQGSYNEQFF	TGCAGTGCTAGTAATCCCGGGCAGGGTTCCTACAATGAGCAGTTCTTC
TRBJ1-1	TRBD1	TRBV2	NA	CASSTQGVMSAFF	TGTGCCAGCAGTACCCAGGGGGTTATGTCGGCTTTCTTT
TRBJ1-2	TRBD1	TRBV3-1/TRBV3-2	NA	CASSRGQGNYGYTF	TGTGCCAGCAGCCGCGGACAGGGGAACTATGGCTACACCTTC
TRBJ2-5	TRBD2	TRBV30	NA	CAWSVTLAGVGQETQYF	TGTGCCTGGAGTGTGACACTAGCGGGGGTCGGGCAAGAGACCCAGTACTTC
TRBJ1-6	NA	TRBV25-1	NA	CASSDYSGASPLHF	TGTGCCAGCAGTGATTACTCAGGGGCTTCACCCCTCCACTTT
TRBJ1-1	NA	TRBV15	NA	CATISSRAGRSTEAFF	TGTGCCACCATTAGTTCTCGGGCAGGGAGGTCCACTGAAGCTTTCTTT
TRBJ1-2	NA	TRBV15	NA	CAFRQDYGYTF	TGTGCCTTTAGACAGGACTATGGCTACACCTTC
TRBJ2-3	NA	TRBV11-1	once	CASRDRAERADTQYF	TGTGCCAGCAGAGACAGGGCGGAGCGGGCAGATACGCAGTATTTT
TRBJ1-5	TRBD1	TRBV12-5	NA	CASGPGQGSQPQHF	TGTGCTAGTGGTCCCGGACAGGGATCTCAGCCCCAGCATTTT
TRBJ1-1	NA	TRBV28	NA	CASTEGSAEAFF	TGTGCCAGCACAGAGGGAAGCGCTGAAGCTTTCTTT
TRBJ2-3	NA	TRBV9	NA	CASSSAASTDTQYF	TGTGCCAGCAGCTCTGCGGCTAGCACAGATACGCAGTATTTT
TRBJ1-3	NA	TRBV7-9	few	CASSPLGALGNTIYF	TGTGCCAGCAGCCCCTTAGGGGCGCTGGGAAACACCATATATTTT
TRBJ1-2	NA	TRBV2	NA	CASSRWEASNYGYTF	TGTGCCAGCAGTAGATGGGAGGCTTCTAACTATGGCTACACCTTC
TRBJ2-2	TRBD2	TRBV2	NA	CASKGETSGSQNTGELFF	TGTGCCAGCAAAGGGGAGACTAGCGGATCACAGAACACCGGGGAGCTGTTTTTT
TRBJ1-1	TRBD1	TRBV24-1	NA	CATRGQGSSEAFF	TGTGCCACCAGGGGACAGGGGTCCTCTGAAGCTTTCTTT
TRBJ1-5	NA	TRBV13	NA	CASSPRTAGQPQHF	TGTGCCAGCAGCCCGAGGACAGCTGGCCAGCCCCAGCATTTT
TRBJ1-2	TRBD1	TRBV18	NA	CASSRGWGTGRDGYTF	TGTGCCAGCTCCCGCGGTTGGGGGACAGGTCGCGATGGCTACACCTTC
TRBJ2-1	NA	TRBV4-3	NA	CASSQRQKGWDYNEQFF	TGCGCCAGCAGCCAACGACAAAAGGGGTGGGACTACAATGAGCAGTTCTTC
TRBJ2-5	TRBD2	TRBV7-3	NA	CASSLSGGEQETQYF	TGTGCCAGCAGCCTAAGCGGGGGGGAACAAGAGACCCAGTACTTC
TRBJ1-4	NA	TRBV19	few	CASSILDQGGDEKLFF	TGTGCCAGTAGTATACTGGACCAGGGAGGAGACGAAAAACTGTTTTTT
TRBJ1-3	NA	TRBV7-9	once	CASSFSRATGNTIYF	TGTGCCAGCAGCTTTAGCAGGGCAACTGGAAACACCATATATTTT
TRBJ1-6	TRBD1	TRBV6-5	once	CASSYQGQGNSPLHF	TGTGCCAGCAGTTACCAGGGACAGGGAAATTCACCCCTCCACTTT
TRBJ2-2	TRBD1	TRBV24-1	NA	CATSDPGTDNTGELFF	TGTGCCACCAGTGACCCCGGGACAGATAACACCGGGGAGCTGTTTTTT
TRBJ1-1	NA	TRBV11-2	NA	CASSRLQGGYTEAFF	TGTGCCAGCAGCCGGTTACAGGGCGGGTACACTGAAGCTTTCTTT
TRBJ2-6	NA	TRBV2	NA	CASSPSPGSSGANVLTF	TGTGCCAGCAGCCCCAGCCCGGGGAGCTCTGGGGCCAACGTCCTGACTTTC
TRBJ1-5	NA	TRBV2	NA	CASSFNRVGDQPQHF	TGTGCCAGCAGTTTCAACAGGGTAGGGGATCAGCCCCAGCATTTT
TRBJ1-2	TRBD1	TRBV5-4	NA	CASSFDRATNYGYTF	TGTGCCAGCAGCTTCGACAGGGCAACTAACTATGGCTACACCTTC
TRBJ2-3	NA	TRBV30	NA	CAWSVSGGSTDTQYF	TGTGCCTGGAGTGTATCCGGGGGTAGCACAGATACGCAGTATTTT
TRBJ1-2	NA	TRBV7-2	NA	CASSSGIHYGYTF	TGTGCCAGCAGCTCCGGGATTCACTATGGCTACACCTTC
TRBJ2-7	TRBD1	TRBV20-1	NA	CSAQQGEQYF	TGCAGTGCCCAACAGGGGGAGCAGTACTTC
TRBJ1-1	NA	TRBV5-1	NA	CASSLSGGQRAEAFF	TGCGCCAGCAGCTTGTCTGGGGGTCAGCGGGCTGAAGCTTTCTTT
TRBJ2-5	NA	TRBV19	NA	CASSPMGGETQYF	TGTGCCAGTAGTCCGATGGGGGGAGAGACCCAGTACTTC
TRBJ1-5	TRBD1	TRBV7-9	NA	CASSRRGRGQPQHF	TGTGCCAGCAGCCGCAGGGGGCGAGGGCAGCCCCAGCATTTT
TRBJ2-7	NA	TRBV4-1	NA	CASSHPGAYEQYF	TGCGCCAGCAGCCATCCAGGCGCCTACGAGCAGTACTTC
TRBJ2-3	TRBD2	TRBV6-2/TRBV6-3	NA	CASSYSTGGGLTDTQYF	TGTGCCAGCAGTTACTCGACGGGGGGGGGCTTGACAGATACGCAGTATTTT
TRBJ2-2	TRBD2	TRBV6-5	NA	CASTRGGTGELFF	TGTGCCAGCACTCGGGGGGGAACCGGGGAGCTGTTTTTT
TRBJ2-1	TRBD2	TRBV27	NA	CASRRGGSYNEQFF	TGTGCCAGCAGACGGGGGGGCTCCTACAATGAGCAGTTCTTC
TRBJ1-5	TRBD1	TRBV7-2	NA	CASSSLPGTAFVQPQHF	TGTGCCAGCAGCTCCCTACCCGGGACAGCATTTGTTCAGCCCCAGCATTTT
TRBJ2-7	NA	TRBV27	NA	CASSLRGLDYEQYF	TGTGCCAGCAGTTTAAGGGGGTTGGACTACGAGCAGTACTTC
TRBJ2-1	NA	TRBV10-2	NA	CASSGSSYNEQFF	TGCGCCAGCAGTGGCAGCTCCTACAATGAGCAGTTCTTC
TRBJ1-3	NA	TRBV19	NA	CASSIAGIGTIYF	TGTGCCAGTAGTATCGCAGGGATCGGCACCATATATTTT